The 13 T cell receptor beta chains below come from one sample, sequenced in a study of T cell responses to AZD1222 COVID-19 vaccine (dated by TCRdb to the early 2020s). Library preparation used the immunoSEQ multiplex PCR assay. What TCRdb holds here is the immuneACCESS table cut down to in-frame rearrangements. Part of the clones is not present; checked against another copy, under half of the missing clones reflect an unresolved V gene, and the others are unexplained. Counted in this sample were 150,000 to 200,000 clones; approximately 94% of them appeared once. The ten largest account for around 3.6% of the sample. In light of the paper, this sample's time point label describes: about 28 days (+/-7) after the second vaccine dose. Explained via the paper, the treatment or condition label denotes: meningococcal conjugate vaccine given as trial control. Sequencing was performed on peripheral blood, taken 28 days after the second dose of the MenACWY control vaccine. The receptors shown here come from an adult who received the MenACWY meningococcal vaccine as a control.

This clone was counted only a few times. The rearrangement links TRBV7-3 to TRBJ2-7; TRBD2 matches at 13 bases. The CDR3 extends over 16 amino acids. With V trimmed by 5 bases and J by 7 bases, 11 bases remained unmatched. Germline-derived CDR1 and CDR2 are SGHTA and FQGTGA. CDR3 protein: CASSPLTSGRAIEQYF. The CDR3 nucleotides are TGTGCCAGCAGCCCCCTTACTAGCGGGAGGGCCATTGAGCAGTACTTC.

The CDR3 sequence: CAWSRSRDGKLFF. Here the CDR3 DNA reads TGTGCCTGGAGTAGGAGTAGGGATGGAAAACTGTTTTTT. The J gene is TRBJ1-4, the V gene TRBV30; no clear D. The ends were cut back, 2 bases at V and 10 bases at J, with 14 bases in the middle. Germline values: CDR1 GTSNPN, CDR2 SVGIG (reference sequence). This CDR3 comprises 13 residues.

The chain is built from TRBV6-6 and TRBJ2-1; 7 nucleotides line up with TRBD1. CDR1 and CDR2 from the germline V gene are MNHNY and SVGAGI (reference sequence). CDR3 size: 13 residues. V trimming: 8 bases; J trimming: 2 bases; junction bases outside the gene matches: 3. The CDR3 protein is CASSQGAYNEQFF. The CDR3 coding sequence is TGTGCCAGCTCCCAGGGGGCCTACAATGAGCAGTTCTTC.

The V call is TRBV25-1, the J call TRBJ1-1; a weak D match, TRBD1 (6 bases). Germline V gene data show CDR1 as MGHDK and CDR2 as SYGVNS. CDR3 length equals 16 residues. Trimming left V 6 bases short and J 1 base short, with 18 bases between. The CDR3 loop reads CASSQHGGLSNTEAFF. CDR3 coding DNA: TGTGCCAGCAGCCAACACGGGGGGCTCTCGAACACTGAAGCTTTCTTT.

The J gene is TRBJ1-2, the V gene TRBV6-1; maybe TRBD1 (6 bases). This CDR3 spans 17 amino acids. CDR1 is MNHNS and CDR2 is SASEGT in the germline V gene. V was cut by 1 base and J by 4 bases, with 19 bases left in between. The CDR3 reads CASSEVGTRIYFYGYTF. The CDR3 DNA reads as TGTGCCAGCAGTGAAGTCGGGACAAGGATCTATTTCTATGGCTACACCTTC.

The CDR3 sequence: CATSDSTLEAFF. The DNA of the CDR3 is TGTGCCACCAGTGACTCGACACTTGAAGCTTTCTTT. The chain recombines TRBV24-1 with TRBJ1-1; D remains unclear. The V end was cut by 4 bases, the J end by 7 bases, with 9 bases between. Germline V gene data show CDR1 as KGHDR and CDR2 as SFDVKD. The CDR3 contains 12 residues.

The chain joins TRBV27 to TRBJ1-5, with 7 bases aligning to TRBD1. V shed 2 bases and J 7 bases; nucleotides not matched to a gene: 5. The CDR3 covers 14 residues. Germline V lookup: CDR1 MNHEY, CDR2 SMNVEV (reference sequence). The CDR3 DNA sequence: TGTGCCAGCAGTTTAGGGCAGGGGGGACAGCCCCAGCATTTT. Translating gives CASSLGQGGQPQHF.

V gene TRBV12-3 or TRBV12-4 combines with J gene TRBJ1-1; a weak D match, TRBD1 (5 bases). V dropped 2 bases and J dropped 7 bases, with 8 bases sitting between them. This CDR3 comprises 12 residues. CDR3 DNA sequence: TGTGCCAGCAGTTTAAGACAGCTTGAAGCTTTCTTT. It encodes CASSLRQLEAFF.

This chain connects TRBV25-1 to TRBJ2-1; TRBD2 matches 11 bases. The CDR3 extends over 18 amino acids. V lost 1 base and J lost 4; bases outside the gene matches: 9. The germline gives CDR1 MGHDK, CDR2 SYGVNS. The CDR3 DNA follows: TGTGCCAGCAGTGAATTAGGTAGCGGGAGGGTATTATACAATGAGCAGTTCTTC. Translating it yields CASSELGSGRVLYNEQFF.

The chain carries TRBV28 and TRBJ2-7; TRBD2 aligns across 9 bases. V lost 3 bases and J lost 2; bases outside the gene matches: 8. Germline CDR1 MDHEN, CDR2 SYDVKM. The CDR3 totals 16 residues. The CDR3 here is CASSFGAGGVAYEQYF. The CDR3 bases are TGTGCCAGCAGTTTTGGAGCGGGAGGAGTCGCCTACGAGCAGTACTTC. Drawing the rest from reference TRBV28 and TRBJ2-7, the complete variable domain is DVKVTQSSRYLVKRTGEKVFLECVQDMDHENMFWYRQDPGLGLRLIYFSYDVKMKEKGDIPEGYSVSREKKERFSLILESASTNQTSMYLCASSFGAGGVAYEQYFGPGTRLTVT.

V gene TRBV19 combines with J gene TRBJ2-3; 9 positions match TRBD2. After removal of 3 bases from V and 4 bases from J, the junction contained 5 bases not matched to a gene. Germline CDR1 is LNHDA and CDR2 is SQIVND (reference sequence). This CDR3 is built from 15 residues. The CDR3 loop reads CASSIRSGRPDTQYF. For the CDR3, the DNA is TGTGCCAGTAGTATTAGAAGCGGGAGGCCAGATACGCAGTATTTT. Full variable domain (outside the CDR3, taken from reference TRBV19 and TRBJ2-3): DGGITQSPKYLFRKEGQNVTLSCEQNLNHDAMYWYRQDPGQGLRLIYYSQIVNDFQKGDIAEGYSVSREKKESFPLTVTSAQKNPTAFYLCASSIRSGRPDTQYFGPGTRLTVL.

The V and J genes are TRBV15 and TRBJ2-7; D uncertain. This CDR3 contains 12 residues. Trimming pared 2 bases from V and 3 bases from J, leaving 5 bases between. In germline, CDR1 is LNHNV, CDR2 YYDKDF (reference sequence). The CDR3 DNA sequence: TGTGCCACCAGCAGAAGTAACTACGAGCAGTACTTC. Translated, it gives CATSRSNYEQYF.

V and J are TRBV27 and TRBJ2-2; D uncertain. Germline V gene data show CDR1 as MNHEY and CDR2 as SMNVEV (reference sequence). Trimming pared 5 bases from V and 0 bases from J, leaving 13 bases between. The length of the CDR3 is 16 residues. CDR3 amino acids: CASSRYGVTNTGELFF. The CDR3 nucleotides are TGTGCCAGCAGTCGATACGGAGTGACGAACACCGGGGAGCTGTTTTTT.